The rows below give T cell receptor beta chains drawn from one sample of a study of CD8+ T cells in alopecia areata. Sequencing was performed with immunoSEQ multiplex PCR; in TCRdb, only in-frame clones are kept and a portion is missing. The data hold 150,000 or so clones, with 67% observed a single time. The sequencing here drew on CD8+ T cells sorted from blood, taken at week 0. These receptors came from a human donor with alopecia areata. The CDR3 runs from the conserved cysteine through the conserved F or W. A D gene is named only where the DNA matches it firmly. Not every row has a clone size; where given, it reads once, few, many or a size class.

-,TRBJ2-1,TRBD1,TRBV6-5,TGTGCCAGCAGCGCCGGGGCAGGGGGTTCGAGTGAGCAGTTCTTC,CASSAGAGGSSEQFF
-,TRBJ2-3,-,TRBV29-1,TGCAGCGTTGTACCTCCGACCAGGGGTGCAGATACGCAGTATTTT,CSVVPPTRGADTQYF
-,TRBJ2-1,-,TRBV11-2,TGTGCCAGCAGCTTAGTTCAGGCTCGTTTTAATGAGCAGTTCTTC,CASSLVQARFNEQFF
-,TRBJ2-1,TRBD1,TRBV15,TGTGCCACCAGCTCCGGCACAGGGGGCGTTAAAGCTGAGCAGTTCTTC,CATSSGTGGVKAEQFF
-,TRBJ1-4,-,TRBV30,TGTGCCTGGAGTCAGCCTCACACAACTAATGAAAAACTGTTTTTT,CAWSQPHTTNEKLFF
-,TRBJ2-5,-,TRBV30,TGTGCCTGGAGTGATGAGGGTCAAGAGACCCAGTACTTC,CAWSDEGQETQYF
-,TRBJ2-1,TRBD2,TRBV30,TGTGCCTGGGAGCGCGGGGGGTCGTTGATTGAGCAGTTCTTC,CAWERGGSLIEQFF
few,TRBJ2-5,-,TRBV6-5,TGTGCCAGTTGCCCCGGGACTGCTGGGGGAGAGACCCAGTACTTC,CASCPGTAGGETQYF
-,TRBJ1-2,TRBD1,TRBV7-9,TGTGCCAGCAGTCGGGGACAGGCTTATGGCTACACCTTC,CASSRGQAYGYTF
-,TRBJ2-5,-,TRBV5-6,TGTGCCAGCAGCTGGGGGACTGGGTTGGCCCAGTACTTC,CASSWGTGLAQYF
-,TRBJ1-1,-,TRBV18,TGTGCCAGCTCACCCGTGCCCGGACAGAAGAACACTGAAGCTTTCTTT,CASSPVPGQKNTEAFF
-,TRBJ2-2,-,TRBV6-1,TGTGCCAGCAGTGAAGGCCACCACACCGGGGAGCTGTTTTTT,CASSEGHHTGELFF
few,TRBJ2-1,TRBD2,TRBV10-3,TGTGCCACCCGGGGGGGCAATGAGCAGTTCTTC,CATRGGNEQFF
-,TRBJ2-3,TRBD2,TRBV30,TGTGCCTGGAGTTCAGGACTAGCGGGGGGGCGGGATACGCAGTATTTT,CAWSSGLAGGRDTQYF
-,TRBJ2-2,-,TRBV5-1,TGCGCCAGCAGACCAACGGGCACCGGGGAGCTGTTTTTT,CASRPTGTGELFF
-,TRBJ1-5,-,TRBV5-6,TGTGCCAGCAGCTCGTATAAACGGAGACGCTCACTCAATCAGCCCCAGCATTTT,CASSSYKRRRSLNQPQHF
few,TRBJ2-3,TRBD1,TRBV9,TGTGCCAGCAGGCCCGCTGGGACAGCACGGGATACGCAGTATTTT,CASRPAGTARDTQYF
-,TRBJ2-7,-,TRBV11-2,TGTGCCAGCAGCCCTGGGACGGTCGGCTACGAGCAGTACTTC,CASSPGTVGYEQYF
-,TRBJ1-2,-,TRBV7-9,TGTGCCAGCAGCCTTGGTGGAGTCGGTGACTATGGCTACACCTTC,CASSLGGVGDYGYTF
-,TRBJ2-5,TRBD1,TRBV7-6,TGTGCCAGCAGCTTGACGGACAGGAAAGAGACCCAGTACTTC,CASSLTDRKETQYF
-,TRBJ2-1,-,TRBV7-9,TGTGCCAGCATTCTCCCTTCGAAGCCCTACAATGAGCAGTTCTTC,CASILPSKPYNEQFF
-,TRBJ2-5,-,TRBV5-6,TGTGCCAGCAGCTTAACAGATTACCAAGAGACCCAGTACTTC,CASSLTDYQETQYF
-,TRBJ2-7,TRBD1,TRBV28,TGTGCCAGCAGTCCGGGACAGGGCGGGTACTACGAGCAGTACTTC,CASSPGQGGYYEQYF
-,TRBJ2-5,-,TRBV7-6,TGTGCCAGCAGCTTAGATGGCACAGAGACCCAGTACTTC,CASSLDGTETQYF
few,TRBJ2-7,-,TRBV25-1,TGTGCCAGCAGGGTTGGCGTCGAGCAGTACTTC,CASRVGVEQYF
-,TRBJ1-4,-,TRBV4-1,TGCGCCAGCAGCCAAGTCGGGGGCACTAATGAAAAACTGTTTTTT,CASSQVGGTNEKLFF
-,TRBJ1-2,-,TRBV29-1,TGCAGCGTTGAAGGCAGGGGAGGGTATGGCTACACCTTC,CSVEGRGGYGYTF
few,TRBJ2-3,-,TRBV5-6,TGTGCCAGCAGCTTGGCTGTGGGTCCCCTGGATACGCAGTATTTT,CASSLAVGPLDTQYF
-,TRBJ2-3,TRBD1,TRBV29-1,TGCAGCGTTCTAAGTTCGGGACAGGGACCAGATACGCAGTATTTT,CSVLSSGQGPDTQYF
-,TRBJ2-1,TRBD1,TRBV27,TGTGCCAGCAGTGGGACAGGGGATAATGAGCAGTTCTTC,CASSGTGDNEQFF
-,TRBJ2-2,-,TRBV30,TGTGCCTGCTACCACAGGAGACACACCGGGGAGCTGTTTTTT,CACYHRRHTGELFF
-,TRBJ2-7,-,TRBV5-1,TGCGCCAGCAGCTTGAGACAGTCCTCCTACGAGCAGTACTTC,CASSLRQSSYEQYF
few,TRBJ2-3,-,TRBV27,TGTGCCAGCGGTACATTAGGGAAGAGCGGAGATACGCAGTATTTT,CASGTLGKSGDTQYF
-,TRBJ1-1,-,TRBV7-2,TGTGCCAGCAGCTTATTGGGCCCGAACACTGAAGCTTTCTTT,CASSLLGPNTEAFF
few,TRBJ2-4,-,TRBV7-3,TGTGCCAGCAGCCACTCCGGGACGGGCAAAAACATTCAGTACTTC,CASSHSGTGKNIQYF
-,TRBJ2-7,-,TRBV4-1,TGCGCCAGCAGCCATGACCGGCGGGACAGTAATACCTACGAGCAGTACTTC,CASSHDRRDSNTYEQYF
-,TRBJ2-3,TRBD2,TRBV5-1,TGCGCCAGCAGAGAAGCGGGGGGCCTCACAGATACGCAGTATTTT,CASREAGGLTDTQYF
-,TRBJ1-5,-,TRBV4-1,TGCGCCAGCAGTGGAGGAAGGAGCAATCAGCCCCAGCATTTT,CASSGGRSNQPQHF
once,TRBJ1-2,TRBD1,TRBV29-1,TGCAGCGACGACAGGGGGCAAGGGGGCTACACCTTC,CSDDRGQGGYTF
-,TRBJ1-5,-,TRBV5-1,TGCGCCAGCAGCTTGGCAGGGGACAATCAGCCCCAGCATTTT,CASSLAGDNQPQHF